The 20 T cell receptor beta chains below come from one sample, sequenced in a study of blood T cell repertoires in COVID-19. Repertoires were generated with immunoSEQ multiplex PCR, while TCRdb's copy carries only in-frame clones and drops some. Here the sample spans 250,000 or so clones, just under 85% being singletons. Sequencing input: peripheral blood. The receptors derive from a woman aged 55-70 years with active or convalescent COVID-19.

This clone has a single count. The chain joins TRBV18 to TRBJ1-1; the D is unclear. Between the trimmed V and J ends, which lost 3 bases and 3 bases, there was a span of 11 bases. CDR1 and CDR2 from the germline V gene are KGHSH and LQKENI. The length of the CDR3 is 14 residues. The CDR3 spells CASSPMGEDTEAFF. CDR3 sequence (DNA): TGTGCCAGCTCACCTATGGGAGAGGACACTGAAGCTTTCTTT.

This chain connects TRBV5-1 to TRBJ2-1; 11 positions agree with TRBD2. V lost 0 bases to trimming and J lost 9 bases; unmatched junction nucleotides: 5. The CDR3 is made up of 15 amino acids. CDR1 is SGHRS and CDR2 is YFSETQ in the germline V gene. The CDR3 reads CASSLVLAGAGEQFF. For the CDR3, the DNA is TGCGCCAGCAGCTTGGTACTAGCGGGGGCTGGTGAGCAGTTCTTC. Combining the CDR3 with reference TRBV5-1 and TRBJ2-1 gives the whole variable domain KAGVTQTPRYLIKTRGQQVTLSCSPISGHRSVSWYQQTPGQGLQFLFEYFSETQRNKGNFPGRFSGRQFSNSRSEMNVSTLELGDSALYLCASSLVLAGAGEQFFGPGTRLTVL.

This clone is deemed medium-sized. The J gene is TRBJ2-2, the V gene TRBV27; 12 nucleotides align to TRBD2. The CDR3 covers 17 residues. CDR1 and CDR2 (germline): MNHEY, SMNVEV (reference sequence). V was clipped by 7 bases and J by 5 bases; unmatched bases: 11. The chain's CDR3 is CASNSLPLAGGTGELFF. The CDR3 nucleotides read TGTGCCAGCAACTCCCTTCCTCTAGCGGGGGGGACCGGGGAGCTGTTTTTT.

This chain's CDR3 is CASSRRNTNTGELFF. The CDR3 region has the DNA TGTGCCAGCAGCCGCCGAAACACAAACACCGGGGAGCTGTTTTTT. The rearrangement uses TRBV5-5 and TRBJ2-2; D gene ambiguous. CDR1 is SGHKS, CDR2 YYEKEE, per germline (reference sequence). This CDR3 is 15 amino acids long. V lost 4 bases and J 2 bases, leaving 12 bases between the germline ends.

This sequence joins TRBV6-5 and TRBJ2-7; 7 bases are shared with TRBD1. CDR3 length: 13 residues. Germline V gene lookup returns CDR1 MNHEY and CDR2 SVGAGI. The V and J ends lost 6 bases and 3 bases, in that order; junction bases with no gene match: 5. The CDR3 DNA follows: TGTGCCAGCAGCGAGAACAGGGGCTACGAGCAGTACGTC. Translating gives CASSENRGYEQYV.

The CDR3 loop is CASSRRIAGTSSTDTQYF. CDR3 bases: TGTGCCAGCAGCCGCAGGATAGCGGGGACATCTAGCACAGATACGCAGTATTTT. V and J are TRBV3-1 (or the pseudogene TRBV3-2) and TRBJ2-3; 8 nucleotides line up with TRBD2. The germline V gene has CDR1 LGHDT and CDR2 YNNKEL (reference sequence). The CDR3 has 18 amino acids. V was pared by 4 bases and J by 0 bases, with 12 bases of the junction left unmatched.

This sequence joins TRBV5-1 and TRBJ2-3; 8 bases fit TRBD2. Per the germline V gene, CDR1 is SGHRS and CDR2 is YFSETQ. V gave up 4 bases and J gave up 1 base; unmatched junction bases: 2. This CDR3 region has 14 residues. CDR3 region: CASSQTSGTDTQYF. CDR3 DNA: TGCGCCAGCAGCCAGACTAGCGGCACAGATACGCAGTATTTT.

The CDR3 nucleotides read TGTGCCAGCAGTTTAGGGCTAGCGGCTCAGCCGTACTTC. Translated, it gives CASSLGLAAQPYF. V gene TRBV27 combines with J gene TRBJ2-7, with 7 bases identical to TRBD2. This CDR3 spans 13 amino acids. CDR1 and CDR2 (germline): MNHEY, SMNVEV (reference sequence). The ends lost 2 bases at V and 12 bases at J; junction bases unmatched: 10.

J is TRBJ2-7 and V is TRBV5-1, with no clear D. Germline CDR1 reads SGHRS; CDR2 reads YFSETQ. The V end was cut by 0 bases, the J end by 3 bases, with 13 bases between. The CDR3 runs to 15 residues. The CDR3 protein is CASSLEPSANYEQYF. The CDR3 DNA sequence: TGCGCCAGCAGCTTGGAACCCAGCGCAAACTACGAGCAGTACTTC.

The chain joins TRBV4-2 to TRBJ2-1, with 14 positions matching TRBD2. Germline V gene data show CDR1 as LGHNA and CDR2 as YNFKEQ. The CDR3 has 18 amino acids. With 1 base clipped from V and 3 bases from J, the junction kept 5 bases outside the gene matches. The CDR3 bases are TGTGCCAGCAGCCAAGGGGGACTAGCGGGAGCAGTCTACAATGAGCAGTTCTTC. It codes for CASSQGGLAGAVYNEQFF.

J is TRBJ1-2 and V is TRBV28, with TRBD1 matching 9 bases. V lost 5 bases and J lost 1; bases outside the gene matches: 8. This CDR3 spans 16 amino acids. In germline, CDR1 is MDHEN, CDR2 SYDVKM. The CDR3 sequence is CASSANRGRDNYGYTF. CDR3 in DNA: TGTGCCAGCAGTGCAAACAGGGGGCGCGATAACTATGGCTACACCTTC.

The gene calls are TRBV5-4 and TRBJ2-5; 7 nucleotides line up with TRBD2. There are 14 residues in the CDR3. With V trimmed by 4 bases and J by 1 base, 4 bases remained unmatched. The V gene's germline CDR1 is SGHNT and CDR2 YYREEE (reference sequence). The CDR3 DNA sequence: TGTGCCAGCAGCCCCGGACTAGTCCAAGAGACCCAGTACTTC. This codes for CASSPGLVQETQYF.

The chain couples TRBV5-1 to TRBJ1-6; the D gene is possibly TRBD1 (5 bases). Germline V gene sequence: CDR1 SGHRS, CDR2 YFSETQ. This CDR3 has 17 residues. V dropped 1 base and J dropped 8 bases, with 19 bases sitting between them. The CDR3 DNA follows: TGCGCCAGCAGCTTGCGGAGACAGTCCCGCGGTGATTCACCCCTCCACTTT. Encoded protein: CASSLRRQSRGDSPLHF.

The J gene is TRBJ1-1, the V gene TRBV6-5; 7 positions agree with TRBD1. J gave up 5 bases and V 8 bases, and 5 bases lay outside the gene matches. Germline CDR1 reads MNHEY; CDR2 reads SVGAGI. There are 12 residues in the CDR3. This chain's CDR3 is CASAQGETEAFF. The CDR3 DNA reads TGTGCCAGCGCTCAGGGGGAAACTGAAGCTTTCTTT.

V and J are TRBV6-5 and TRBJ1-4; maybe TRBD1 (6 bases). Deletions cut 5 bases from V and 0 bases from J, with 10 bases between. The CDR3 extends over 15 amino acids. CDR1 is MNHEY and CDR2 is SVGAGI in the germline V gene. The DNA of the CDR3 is TGTGCCAGCAGTCCGGGGGGCGCAACTAATGAAAAACTGTTTTTT. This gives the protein CASSPGGATNEKLFF.

The CDR3: CATTFRDRNSPLHF. In DNA form, the CDR3 reads TGTGCCACTACGTTCCGGGACAGAAATTCACCCCTCCACTTT. The gene calls are TRBV5-8 and TRBJ1-6, with TRBD1 identical over 7 bases. CDR1 and CDR2 (germline): SGHTS, YDEGEE. Trimming cost V 9 bases and J 7 bases; bases outside gene matches: 10. CDR3 length: 14 residues.

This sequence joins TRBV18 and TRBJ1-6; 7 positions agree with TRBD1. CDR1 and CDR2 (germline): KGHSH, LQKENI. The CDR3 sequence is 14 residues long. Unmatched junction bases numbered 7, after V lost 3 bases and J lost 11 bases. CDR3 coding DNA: TGTGCCAGCTCACCTAGGACAGGCGGGACACCCCTCCACTTT. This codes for CASSPRTGGTPLHF.

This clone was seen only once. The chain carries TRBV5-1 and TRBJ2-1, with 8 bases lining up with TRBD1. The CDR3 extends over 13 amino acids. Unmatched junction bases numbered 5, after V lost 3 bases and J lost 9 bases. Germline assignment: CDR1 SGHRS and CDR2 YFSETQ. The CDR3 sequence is CASSSRQGREQFF. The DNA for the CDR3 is TGCGCCAGCAGCTCCAGACAGGGGCGTGAGCAGTTCTTC.

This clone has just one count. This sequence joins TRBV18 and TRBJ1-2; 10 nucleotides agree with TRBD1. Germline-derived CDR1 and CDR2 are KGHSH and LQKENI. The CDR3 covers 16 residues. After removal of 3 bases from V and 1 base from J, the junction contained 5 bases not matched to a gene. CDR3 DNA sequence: TGTGCCAGCTCACCGGGACAGGGGACAAGTAACTATGGCTACACCTTC. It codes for CASSPGQGTSNYGYTF.

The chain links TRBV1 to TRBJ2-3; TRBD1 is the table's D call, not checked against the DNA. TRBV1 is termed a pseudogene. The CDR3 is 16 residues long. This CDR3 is CTSSPSGHHGTDTQYF. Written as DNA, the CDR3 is TGCACCAGCAGCCCTTCGGGACACCACGGCACAGATACGCAGTATTTT.